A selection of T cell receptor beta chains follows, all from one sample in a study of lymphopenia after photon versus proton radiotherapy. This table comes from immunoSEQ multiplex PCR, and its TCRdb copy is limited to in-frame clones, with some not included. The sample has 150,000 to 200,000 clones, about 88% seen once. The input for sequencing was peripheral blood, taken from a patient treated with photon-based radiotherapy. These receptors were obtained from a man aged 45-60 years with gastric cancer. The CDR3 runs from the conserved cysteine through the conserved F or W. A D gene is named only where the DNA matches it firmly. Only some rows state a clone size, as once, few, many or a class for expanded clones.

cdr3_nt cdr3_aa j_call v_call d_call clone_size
TGTGCCAGCAGCTTCGCGGGTTATGGCTACACCTTC CASSFAGYGYTF TRBJ1-2 TRBV7-2 - few
TGCGCCAGCAGCCAACGGGACATCCACCAAGAGACCCAGTACTTC CASSQRDIHQETQYF TRBJ2-5 TRBV4-1 - -
TGTGCCAGCAGTCCCTCTAGTGGGGGGGCCAAAAACATTCAGTACTTC CASSPSSGGAKNIQYF TRBJ2-4 TRBV28 - -
TGTGCCAGCAGAACAGCGGGGAACACCGGGGAGCTGTTTTTT CASRTAGNTGELFF TRBJ2-2 TRBV5-4 - -
TGTGCCAGCAGCGTTCAACCCCAGGGAGGCTATGGCTACACCTTC CASSVQPQGGYGYTF TRBJ1-2 TRBV9 - -
TGTGCCAGCAGCTTGAGGGACAATGAGCAGTTCTTC CASSLRDNEQFF TRBJ2-1 TRBV5-4 - -
TGTGCCAGCAGCCAAGCACAAGCGGGAGGGGGCTCCAATGAGCAGTTCTTC CASSQAQAGGGSNEQFF TRBJ2-1 TRBV4-2 TRBD2 -
TGTGCCAGCAGAATGGGACAGGGGGCAGATACGCAGTATTTT CASRMGQGADTQYF TRBJ2-3 TRBV6-1 TRBD1 -
TGTGCCAGCAGCTTGGAGGGCTCTGGGGCCAACGTCCTGACTTTC CASSLEGSGANVLTF TRBJ2-6 TRBV5-6 - -
TGTGCCAGTAGTCCCCGGGTTTGGAACAGGGATAATCAGCCCCAGCATTTT CASSPRVWNRDNQPQHF TRBJ1-5 TRBV19 - -
TGTGCCAGCGGCGGGGATCCCCAAGAGACCCAGTACTTC CASGGDPQETQYF TRBJ2-5 TRBV28 - -
TGTGCCAGCAGTCCGTCCTTCAACTATGGCTACACCTTC CASSPSFNYGYTF TRBJ1-2 TRBV11-1 - once
TGTGCCAGCAGCCCCCGGCGACAAGAGACCCAGTACTTC CASSPRRQETQYF TRBJ2-5 TRBV27 - -
TGTGCCAGCAGCTTGAAAACTAGCGGGTCCTACGAGCAGTACTTC CASSLKTSGSYEQYF TRBJ2-7 TRBV5-4 TRBD2 -
TGCGCCAGCAGCTTGAGAGCCACAGATACGCAGTATTTT CASSLRATDTQYF TRBJ2-3 TRBV5-1 - -
TGTGCCAGCAGGGGCCTCGCCGGGGAGCTGTTTTTT CASRGLAGELFF TRBJ2-2 TRBV6-6 - -
TGCGCCAGCAGACCCGGGACAGGGGGCTATGGCTACACCTTC CASRPGTGGYGYTF TRBJ1-2 TRBV5-1 TRBD1 -